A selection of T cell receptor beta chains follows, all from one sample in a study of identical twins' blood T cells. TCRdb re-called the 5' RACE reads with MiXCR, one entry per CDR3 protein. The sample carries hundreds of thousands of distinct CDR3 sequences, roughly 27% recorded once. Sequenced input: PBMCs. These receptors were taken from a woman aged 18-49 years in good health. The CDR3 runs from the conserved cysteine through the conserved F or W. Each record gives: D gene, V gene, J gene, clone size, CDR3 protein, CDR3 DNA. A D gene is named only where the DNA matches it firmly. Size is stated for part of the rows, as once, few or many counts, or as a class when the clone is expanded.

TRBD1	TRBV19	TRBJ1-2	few	CASRQGIRGYTF	TGTGCCAGCAGACAGGGGATCCGTGGCTACACCTTC
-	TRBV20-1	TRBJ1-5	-	CSARVRGAGNQPQHF	TGCAGTGCTAGAGTTAGGGGCGCGGGCAATCAGCCCCAGCATTTT
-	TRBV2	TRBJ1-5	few	CASALYGLQPQHF	TGTGCCAGCGCCCTATATGGGTTACAGCCCCAGCATTTT
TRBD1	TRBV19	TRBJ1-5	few	CASSIPDRVNQPQHF	TGTGCCAGTAGTATCCCCGACAGGGTTAATCAGCCCCAGCATTTT
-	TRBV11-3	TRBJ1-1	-	CASSLSLWGGTEAFF	TGTGCCAGCAGCTTATCATTATGGGGTGGCACTGAAGCTTTCTTT
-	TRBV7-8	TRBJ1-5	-	CASSFDGRNQPQHF	TGTGCCAGCAGCTTCGACGGACGCAATCAGCCCCAGCATTTT
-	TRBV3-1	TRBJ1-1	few	CASRLAGNTEAFF	TGTGCCAGCAGGCTAGCGGGGAACACTGAAGCTTTCTTT
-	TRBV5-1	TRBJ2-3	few	CAGSPRQLTDTQYF	TGCGCCGGCAGCCCTCGACAACTCACAGATACGCAGTATTTT
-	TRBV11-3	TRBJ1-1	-	CAGSSSRHSEAEAFF	TGTGCCGGCAGCTCCTCAAGGCACTCAGAGGCTGAAGCTTTCTTT
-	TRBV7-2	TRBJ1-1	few	CASILSFQGGTEAFF	TGTGCCAGCATCTTAAGTTTCCAAGGGGGGACTGAAGCTTTCTTT
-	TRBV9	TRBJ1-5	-	CASSALGYSNQPQHF	TGTGCCAGCAGCGCTTTGGGGTATAGCAATCAGCCCCAGCATTTT
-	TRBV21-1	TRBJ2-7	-	CASSNPVGLISSYEQYF	TGTGCCAGCAGCAACCCGGTCGGGTTAATTAGCTCCTACGAGCAGTACTTC
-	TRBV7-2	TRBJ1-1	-	CASSLVFRDTEAFF	TGTGCCAGCAGCTTAGTTTTCCGGGACACTGAAGCTTTCTTT
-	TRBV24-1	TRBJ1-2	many	CATSDSNGYTF	TGTGCCACCAGTGATTCCAATGGCTACACCTTC
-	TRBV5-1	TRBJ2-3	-	CASGSQSTDTQYF	TGCGCCAGCGGGTCACAAAGCACAGATACGCAGTATTTT
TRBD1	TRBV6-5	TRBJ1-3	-	CASSPDSTGNSGNTIYF	TGTGCCAGCAGTCCGGACTCGACAGGGAACTCTGGAAACACCATATATTTT
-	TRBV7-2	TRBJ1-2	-	CASSPQGWSYGYTF	TGTGCCAGCAGCCCACAGGGTTGGAGCTATGGCTACACCTTC
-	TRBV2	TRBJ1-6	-	CASRPMGRPHSPLHF	TGTGCCAGCAGGCCCATGGGACGGCCCCATTCACCCCTCCACTTT
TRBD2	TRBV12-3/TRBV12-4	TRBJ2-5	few	CATANSGSQETQYF	TGTGCCACCGCGAATAGCGGGAGTCAAGAGACCCAGTACTTC
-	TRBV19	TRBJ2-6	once	CASKDGPSGANVLTF	TGTGCCAGTAAAGATGGCCCCTCTGGGGCCAACGTCCTGACTTTC
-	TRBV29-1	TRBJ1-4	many	CSVGVGEKLFF	TGCAGCGTTGGGGTTGGTGAAAAACTGTTTTTT
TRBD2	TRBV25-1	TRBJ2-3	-	CASSLRREGVALLDTQYF	TGTGCCAGCAGTCTAAGGCGGGAGGGTGTCGCTTTGCTGGATACGCAGTATTTT
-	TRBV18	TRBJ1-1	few	CASSPETPGGTEAFF	TGTGCCAGCTCCCCTGAAACACCTGGGGGAACTGAAGCTTTCTTT
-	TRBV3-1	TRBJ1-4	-	CASSTLRRGANEKLFF	TGTGCCAGCAGTACCTTAAGGAGGGGTGCTAATGAAAAACTGTTTTTT
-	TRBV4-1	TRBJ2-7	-	CASSQRDWDEQYF	TGCGCCAGCAGCCAAAGGGACTGGGACGAGCAGTACTTC
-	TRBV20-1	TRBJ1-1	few	CSARLQGITTEAFF	TGCAGTGCTAGATTACAGGGAATAACGACTGAAGCTTTCTTT
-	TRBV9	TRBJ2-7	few	CASSVTVQGGQYF	TGTGCCAGCAGCGTCACCGTACAGGGAGGGCAGTACTTC
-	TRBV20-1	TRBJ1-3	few	CSASEGSRNTIYF	TGCAGTGCTAGTGAGGGTTCGAGAAACACCATATATTTT
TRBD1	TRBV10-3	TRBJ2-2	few	CAISPGQGFIGELFF	TGTGCCATTTCTCCGGGACAGGGGTTTATCGGGGAGCTGTTTTTT
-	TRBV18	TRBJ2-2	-	CASPPIYGEDTGELFF	TGTGCCAGCCCACCCATCTACGGGGAAGACACCGGGGAGCTGTTTTTT
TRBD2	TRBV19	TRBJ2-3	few	CASSIAWAGGADTQYF	TGTGCCAGTAGTATAGCTTGGGCGGGAGGAGCAGATACGCAGTATTTT
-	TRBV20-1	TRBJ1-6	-	CSVRESANSPLHF	TGCAGTGTACGAGAATCGGCAAATTCACCCCTCCACTTT
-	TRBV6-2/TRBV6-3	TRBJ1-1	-	CASSKGGGIGNTEAFF	TGTGCCAGCAGCAAAGGGGGGGGAATAGGGAACACTGAAGCTTTCTTT
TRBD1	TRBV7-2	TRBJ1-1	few	CASSINRGRGAFF	TGTGCCAGCAGCATCAACAGGGGGCGCGGAGCTTTCTTT
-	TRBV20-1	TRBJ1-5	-	CSARDKWGYYQPQHF	TGCAGTGCTAGAGATAAGTGGGGTTATTATCAGCCCCAGCATTTT
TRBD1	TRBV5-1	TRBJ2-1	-	CTSSAGQGQSYNEQFF	TGCACCAGCAGCGCGGGACAGGGTCAATCCTACAATGAGCAGTTCTTC
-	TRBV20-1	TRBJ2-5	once	CSLQAGQETQYF	TGCAGCTTGCAGGCGGGCCAAGAGACCCAGTACTTC
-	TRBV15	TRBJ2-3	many	CATSRFRVGTDTQYF	TGTGCCACCAGCCGTTTTAGGGTGGGAACAGATACGCAGTATTTT
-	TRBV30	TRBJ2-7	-	CAWSPRGYEQYF	TGTGCCTGGAGTCCCAGGGGCTACGAGCAGTACTTC
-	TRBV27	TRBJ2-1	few	CASNSGYNEQFF	TGTGCCAGCAATTCCGGGTACAATGAGCAGTTCTTC
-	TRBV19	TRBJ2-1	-	CASSTRVNEQFF	TGTGCCAGTAGTACCAGGGTAAATGAGCAGTTCTTC